This T cell receptor beta chain appears in the sequencing data of a study of identifying expanded T cells in peripheral blood. Assay used: immunoSEQ multiplex PCR; TCRdb lists only in-frame clones, some missing. There are approximately 90,000 clones in the sample; about 90% occur only once, and 3.5% to 5% lies in the top ten. The sequenced sample was blood. The TCR was taken from a person aged 18 to 69 in good health.

The CDR3 sequence: CASSLGAGGQETQYF. The CDR3 bases are TGTGCCAGCAGTTTGGGAGCGGGGGGACAAGAGACCCAGTACTTC. V and J are TRBV28 and TRBJ2-5, with 9 bases lining up with TRBD2. The CDR3 sequence is 15 residues long. Germline loops: CDR1 MDHEN, CDR2 SYDVKM. Trimming took 3 bases from V and 2 from J; bases not matched to a gene: 4.